This T cell receptor (beta chain) was sequenced during a study of somatic mutations in cytotoxic T cells in rheumatoid arthritis. Across the study: T-cell populations stained with V beta antibodies were in some cases flow-sorted at nearly 100% purity, including V beta1+ cells that were sequenced for TCRB.

Some clones are missing from TCRdb's copy, which holds only in-frame ones; the method was immunoSEQ multiplex PCR. The sample lists 15,000 or so clones; about 80% were seen once. Germline-derived CDR1 and CDR2 are SGHRS and YFSETQ. The CDR3 loop spans 14 amino acids. This clonotype was sampled from an adult with rheumatoid arthritis. The chain employs TRBV5-1 and TRBJ2-5; 9 bases align to TRBD1. The J call may be mistaken, given a closer DNA end match to TRBJ2-7. The specimen was CD8+ T cells sorted from blood. In DNA form, the CDR3 reads TGCGCCAGCAGCCTGACAGGGGGAGGGCTCGAGCAGTACTTC. Amino acid sequence: CASSLTGGGLEQYF.